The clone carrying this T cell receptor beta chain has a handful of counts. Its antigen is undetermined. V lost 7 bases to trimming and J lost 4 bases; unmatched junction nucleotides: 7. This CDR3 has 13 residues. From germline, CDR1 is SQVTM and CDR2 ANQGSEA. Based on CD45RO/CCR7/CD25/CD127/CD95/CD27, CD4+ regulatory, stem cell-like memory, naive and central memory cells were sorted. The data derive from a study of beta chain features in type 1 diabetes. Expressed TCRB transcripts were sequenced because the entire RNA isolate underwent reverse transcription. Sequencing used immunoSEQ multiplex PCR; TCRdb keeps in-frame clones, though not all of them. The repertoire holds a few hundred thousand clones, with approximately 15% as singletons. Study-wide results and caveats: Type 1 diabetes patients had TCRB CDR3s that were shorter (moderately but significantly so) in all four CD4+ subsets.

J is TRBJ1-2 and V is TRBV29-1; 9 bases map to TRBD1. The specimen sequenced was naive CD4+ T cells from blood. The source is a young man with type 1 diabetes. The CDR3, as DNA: TGCAGCGCCGAAATGACAGGGGGCTATGGCTACACCTTC. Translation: CSAEMTGGYGYTF.